This T cell receptor (beta chain) was identified in a study of shared clonotypes between healthy human individuals (dated by TCRdb to the early 2020s). Concerning the study at large: A couple of women and a few men aged 18 to 49 years were included in the cohort. To increase sequencing depth and limit assay-specific biases, different laboratories used diverse techniques to prepare libraries and sequence TCR repertoires. Between about 0.9 and 9 billion PBMCs per donor were obtained by leukapheresis. The study deeply sequenced blood TCR repertoires of five healthy adults to estimate repertoire size and the extent of clonotype sharing between individuals. Per donor, three plates each were used for CD4 naive and CD4 memory, two for CD8 naive, and one for CD8 memory. What the authors observed across the whole study: Incomplete sequencing was indicated by rarefaction of sorted-subset datasets, despite the large sequencing depth. Estimated clonotype richness was generally larger for naive than for memory subsets. Pairwise subsampling led to the expectation that sequencing depth would affect the degree of clonotype sharing among donors. Compared with non-shared clonotypes, clonotypes shared by all four sorted-subset donors had higher generation probabilities. Across a handful of donors, 4.5% to 6.5% of naive CD4, 3.5% of naive CD8, 2% to 2.5% of memory CD4, and about 0.44% of memory CD8 clonotypes were shared. Because the study included only a small number of donors, the genetic and exposure-history diversity represented was limited. Sampling was restricted to blood, and TCR repertoires in tissue are likely to differ from TCR repertoires in blood.

A distance of 18 bases separates the germline ends of V and J, which lose 3 bases and 9 bases respectively. The germline V gene yields KGHSH for CDR1 and LQKENI for CDR2. The CDR3, cysteine through phenylalanine, is 15 amino acids long. Only the CDR3 DNA is retained, 45 bases long and in frame from the first base. A remark on this clone: Its specific antigen is unknown. Base qualities are missing; no much larger clone stands one base away.

TCR CDR3 regions were amplified from genomic DNA by multiplex PCR using the deep immunoSEQ assay. Genomic DNA extracted from each cell subset was distributed evenly over all wells of several immunoSEQ 96-well plates, and each plate served as one replicate. For sorted subsets, around 200 ng genomic DNA, equal to approximately 30,000 T cell genomes, was loaded into each replicate PCR. Purified libraries were quantified with a Qubit 3.0 fluorometer, sized on a Bioanalyzer 2100, and re-quantified with the KAPA Library Quantification kit. Each immunoSEQ 96-well plate was sequenced on its own single-read 150-cycle Illumina NextSeq 550 flow cell. From the authors' description of their analysis: Because only junctional sequences without quality scores were contained in the immunoSEQ output, filtering matching that applied to full-length reads could not be performed. To assign V/J genes and CDR3, sequences were annotated against IMGT germline references using PyIR, a Python wrapper for IgBLAST v1.9. Reads with weak V/J assignments (E-value above 1e-6), missing CDR3, stop codons, out-of-frame junctions, or ambiguous translated residues were removed. V3J clonotypes were defined as sequences sharing an identical inferred V gene, J gene, and CDR3 amino acid sequence. The percentage overlap between two repertoires was calculated by dividing the number of shared unique clonotypes by the size of the smaller repertoire. Repertoire richness was assessed with RTK rarefaction, the Chao1 estimator, and Recon v2.1 estimates of unobserved clonotypes. Generation probabilities for all TCRbeta clonotypes obtained by the gDNA method from a handful of donors were computed using OLGA. TCRdb's version of the immuneACCESS table is confined to in-frame rearrangements and falls short of the full clone set. An unresolved V gene accounts for under half of the shortfall where checked; the remainder is of unknown origin. V and J calls plus clone size are reproduced from that table; the DNA served to infer D and trimming. This sample has 2 million to 3 million clones in its table, and 80% to 95% of those were observed once. The ten largest clonotypes hold approximately 0.37% of the sample.

Healthy HIV-negative adults with no recently reported acute infections or vaccinations were included as donors. Every donor was a Caucasian adult residing in Nashville, Tennessee, USA. CD4+ T cells were enriched by magnetic negative selection, after which naive cells were positively selected on CD45RA and the negative fraction was taken as the memory subset. Blood was collected by leukapheresis, and PBMCs were isolated by Ficoll-Histopaque density gradient centrifugation and then cryopreserved in liquid nitrogen vapor phase. Purity and quantity of every magnetically sorted T cell population were checked by analytical flow cytometry. Genomic DNA was isolated from every sorted fraction and measured by UV absorbance on a Nanodrop 2000c.

The chain is assembled from TRBV18 and TRBJ2-1; the D gene cannot be resolved reliably. The sample comprised naive CD4+ T cells from PBMCs. The label giving this sample's cell subset or site can be read as: CD45RA+ positively selected. The origin of this receptor is a young man in good health. Some clones in this sample may be carry-over from other donors' samples. The sequenced DNA: TGTGCCAGCTCACCCTTCGAAACCCCCGTAGGTGAGCAGTTCTTC. This codes for CASSPFETPVGEQFF.